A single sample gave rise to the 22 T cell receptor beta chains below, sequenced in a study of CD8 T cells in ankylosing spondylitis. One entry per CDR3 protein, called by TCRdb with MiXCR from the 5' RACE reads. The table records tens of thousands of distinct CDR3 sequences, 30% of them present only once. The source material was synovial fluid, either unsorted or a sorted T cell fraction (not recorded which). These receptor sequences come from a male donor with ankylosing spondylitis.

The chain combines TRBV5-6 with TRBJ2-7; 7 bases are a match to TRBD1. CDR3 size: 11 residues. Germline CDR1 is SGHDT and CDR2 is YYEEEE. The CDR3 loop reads CDRGRDYEQYV. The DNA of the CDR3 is TGTGATAGGGGGCGAGACTACGAGCAGTACGTC.

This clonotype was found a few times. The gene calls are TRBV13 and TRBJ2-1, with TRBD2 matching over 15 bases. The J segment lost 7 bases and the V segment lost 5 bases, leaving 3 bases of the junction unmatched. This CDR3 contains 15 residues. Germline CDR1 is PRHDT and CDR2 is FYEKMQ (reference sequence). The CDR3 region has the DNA TGTGCCAGCAGCCCCGGACTAGCGGGGGGGAATGAGCAGTTCTTC. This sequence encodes CASSPGLAGGNEQFF.

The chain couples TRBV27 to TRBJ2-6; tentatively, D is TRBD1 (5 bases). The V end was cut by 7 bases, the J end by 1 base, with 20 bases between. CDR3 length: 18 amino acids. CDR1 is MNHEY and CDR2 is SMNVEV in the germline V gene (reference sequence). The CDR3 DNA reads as TGTGCCAGCAACCTGACGTCAGGGTTCGAATCTGGGGCCAACGTCCTGACTTTC. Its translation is CASNLTSGFESGANVLTF.

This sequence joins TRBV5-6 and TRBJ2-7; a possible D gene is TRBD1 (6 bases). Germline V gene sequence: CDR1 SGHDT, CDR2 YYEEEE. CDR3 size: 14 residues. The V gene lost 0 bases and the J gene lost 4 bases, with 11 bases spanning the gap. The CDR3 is CASSLGTGIYEQYV. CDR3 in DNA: TGTGCCAGCAGCTTGGGTACAGGGATATACGAGCAGTACGTC.

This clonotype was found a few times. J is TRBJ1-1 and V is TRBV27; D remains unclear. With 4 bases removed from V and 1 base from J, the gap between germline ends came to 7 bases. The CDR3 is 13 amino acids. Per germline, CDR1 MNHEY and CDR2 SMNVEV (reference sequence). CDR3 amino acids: CASSSGKNTEAFF. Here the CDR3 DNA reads TGTGCCAGCAGTTCTGGGAAGAACACTGAAGCTTTCTTT.

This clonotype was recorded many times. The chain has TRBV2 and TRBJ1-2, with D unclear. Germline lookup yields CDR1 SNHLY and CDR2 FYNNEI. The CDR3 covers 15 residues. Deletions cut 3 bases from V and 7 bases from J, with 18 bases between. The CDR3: CASSDEGAVVSGYTF. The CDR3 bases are TGTGCCAGCAGTGACGAGGGTGCTGTTGTATCTGGCTACACCTTC.

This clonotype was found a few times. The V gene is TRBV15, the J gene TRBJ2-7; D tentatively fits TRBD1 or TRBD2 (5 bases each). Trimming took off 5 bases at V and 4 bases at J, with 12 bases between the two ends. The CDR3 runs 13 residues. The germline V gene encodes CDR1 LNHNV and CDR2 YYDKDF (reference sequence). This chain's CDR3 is CATSPRGPYEQYV. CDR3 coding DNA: TGTGCCACCAGCCCTCGGGGCCCTTACGAGCAGTACGTC.

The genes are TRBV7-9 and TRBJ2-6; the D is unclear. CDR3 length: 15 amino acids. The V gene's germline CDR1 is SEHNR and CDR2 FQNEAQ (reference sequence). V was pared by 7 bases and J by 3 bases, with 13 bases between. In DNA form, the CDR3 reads TGTGCCAGCACCACCGGGCTATATGGGGCCAACGTCCTGACTTTC. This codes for CASTTGLYGANVLTF.

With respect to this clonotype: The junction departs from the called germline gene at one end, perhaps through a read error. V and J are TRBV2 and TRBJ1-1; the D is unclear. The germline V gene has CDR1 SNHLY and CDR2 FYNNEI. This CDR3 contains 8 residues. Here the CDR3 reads CASTEAFF. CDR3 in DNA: TGTGCCAGCACTGAAGCTTTCTTT.

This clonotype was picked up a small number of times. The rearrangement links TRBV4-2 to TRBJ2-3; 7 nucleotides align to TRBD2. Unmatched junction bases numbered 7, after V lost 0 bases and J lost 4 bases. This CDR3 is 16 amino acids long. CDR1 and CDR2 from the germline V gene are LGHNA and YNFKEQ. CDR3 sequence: CASSQESGGGADTQYF. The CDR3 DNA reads TGTGCCAGCAGCCAAGAATCGGGAGGAGGGGCAGATACGCAGTATTTT.

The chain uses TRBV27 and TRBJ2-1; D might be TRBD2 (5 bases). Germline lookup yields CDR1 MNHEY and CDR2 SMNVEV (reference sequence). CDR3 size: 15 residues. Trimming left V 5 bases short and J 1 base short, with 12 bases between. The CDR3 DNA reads TGTGCCAGCAGTAGAGGGCCTTGGTCCTACAATGAGCAGTTCTTC. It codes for CASSRGPWSYNEQFF.

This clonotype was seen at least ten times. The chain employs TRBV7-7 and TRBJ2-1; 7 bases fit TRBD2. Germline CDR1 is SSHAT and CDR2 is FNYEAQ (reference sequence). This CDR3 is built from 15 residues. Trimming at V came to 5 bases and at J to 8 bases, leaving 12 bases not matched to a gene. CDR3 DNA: TGTGCCAGCAGCCGGACGCTAGCGGCCTGGGATGAGCAGTTCTTC. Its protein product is CASSRTLAAWDEQFF.

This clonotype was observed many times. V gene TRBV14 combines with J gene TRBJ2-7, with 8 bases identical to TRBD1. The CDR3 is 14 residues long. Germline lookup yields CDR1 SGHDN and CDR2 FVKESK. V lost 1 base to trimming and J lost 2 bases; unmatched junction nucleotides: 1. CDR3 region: CASSQVQGAYEQYF. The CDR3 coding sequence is TGTGCCAGCAGCCAAGTACAGGGGGCCTACGAGCAGTACTTC.

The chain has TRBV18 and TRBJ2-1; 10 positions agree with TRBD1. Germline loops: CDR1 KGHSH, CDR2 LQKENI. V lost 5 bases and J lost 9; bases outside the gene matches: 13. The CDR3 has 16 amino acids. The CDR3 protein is CASSKIDRGQYGEQFF. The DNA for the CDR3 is TGTGCCAGCTCAAAAATCGACAGGGGGCAGTACGGTGAGCAGTTCTTC.

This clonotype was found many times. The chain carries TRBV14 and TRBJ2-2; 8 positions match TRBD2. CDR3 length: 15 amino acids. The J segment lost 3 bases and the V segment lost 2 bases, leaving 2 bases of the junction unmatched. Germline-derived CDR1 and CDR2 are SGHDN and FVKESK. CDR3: CASSQRGGYTGELFF. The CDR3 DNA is TGTGCCAGCAGCCAACGCGGGGGGTACACCGGGGAGCTGTTTTTT.

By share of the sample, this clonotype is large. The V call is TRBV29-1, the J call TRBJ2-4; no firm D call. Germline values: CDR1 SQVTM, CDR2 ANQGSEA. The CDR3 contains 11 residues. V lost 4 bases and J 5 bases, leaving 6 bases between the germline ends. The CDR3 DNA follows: TGCAGCGTTGGCACCCAAAACATTCAGTACTTC. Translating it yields CSVGTQNIQYF.

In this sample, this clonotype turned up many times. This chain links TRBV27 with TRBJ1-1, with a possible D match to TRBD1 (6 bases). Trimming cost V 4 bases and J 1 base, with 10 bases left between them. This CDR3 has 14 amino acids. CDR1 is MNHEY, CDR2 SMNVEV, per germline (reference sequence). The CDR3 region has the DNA TGTGCCAGCAGTTCTTGGGACACGAACACTGAAGCTTTCTTT. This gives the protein CASSSWDTNTEAFF.

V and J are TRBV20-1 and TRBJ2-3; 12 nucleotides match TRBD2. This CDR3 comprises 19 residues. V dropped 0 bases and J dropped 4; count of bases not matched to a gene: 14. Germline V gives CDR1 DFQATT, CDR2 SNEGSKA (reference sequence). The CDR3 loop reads CSARDWASGRAGFADTQYF. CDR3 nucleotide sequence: TGCAGTGCTAGAGATTGGGCTAGCGGGAGGGCCGGGTTTGCAGATACGCAGTATTTT.

CDR3: CASTSVGAFYEQYV. DNA of the CDR3: TGTGCCAGTACATCGGTCGGGGCCTTCTACGAGCAGTACGTC. The chain recombines TRBV2 with TRBJ2-7; D tentatively fits TRBD1 or TRBD2 (5 bases each). Germline CDR1 and CDR2: SNHLY and FYNNEI. V was pared by 9 bases and J by 3 bases, with 18 bases between. The CDR3 is 14 amino acids.

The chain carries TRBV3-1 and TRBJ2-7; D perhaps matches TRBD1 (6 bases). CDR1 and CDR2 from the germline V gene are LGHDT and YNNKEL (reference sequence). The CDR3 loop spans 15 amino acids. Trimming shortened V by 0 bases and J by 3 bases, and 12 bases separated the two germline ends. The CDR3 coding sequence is TGTGCCAGCAGCCAAGAAGGACAGATACACTACGAGCAGTACTTC. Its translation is CASSQEGQIHYEQYF.

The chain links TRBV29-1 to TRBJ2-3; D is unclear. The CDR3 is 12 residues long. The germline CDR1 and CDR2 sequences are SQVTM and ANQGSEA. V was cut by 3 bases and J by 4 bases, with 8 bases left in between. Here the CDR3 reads CSVDVRPDTQYF. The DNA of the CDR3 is TGCAGCGTTGACGTCAGGCCAGATACGCAGTATTTT.

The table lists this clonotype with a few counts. In DNA form, the CDR3 reads TGTGCCAGCAGCCCCCTTTCTACAGATACGCAGTATTTT. Protein: CASSPLSTDTQYF. The gene calls are TRBV5-5 and TRBJ2-3; D unclear. V was pared by 4 bases and J by 3 bases, with 9 bases between. The CDR3 is made up of 13 amino acids. Germline values: CDR1 SGHKS, CDR2 YYEKEE (reference sequence). The entire variable domain, with the rest obtained from reference TRBV5-5 and TRBJ2-3, is as follows: DAGVTQSPTHLIKTRGQQVTLRCSPISGHKSVSWYQQVLGQGPQFIFQYYEKEERGRGNFPDRFSARQFPNYSSELNVNALLLGDSALYLCASSPLSTDTQYFGPGTRLTVL.